These 6 T cell receptor beta chains came from one sample sequenced in a study of tumor and adjacent non-tumor tissue in lung cancer. The template was RNA from unsorted bulk tissue. Three rounds of nested PCR, following a modified ARM-PCR protocol, produced the TCRbeta library. MiXCR, applied by TCRdb to the multiplex PCR reads, yields one record per CDR3 protein. The repertoire holds 200,000 to 250,000 distinct CDR3 sequences, with 71% as singletons. Sample: lung tumor tissue. Receptors originate from a man in his 60s with non-small cell lung cancer.

This clonotype was seen a few times. This rearrangement joins TRBV5-5 to TRBJ1-6; TRBD1 agrees at 11 bases. This CDR3 is built from 14 residues. With V trimmed by 4 bases and J by 8 bases, 2 bases remained unmatched. From germline, CDR1 is SGHKS and CDR2 YYEKEE (reference sequence). The DNA for the CDR3 is TGTGCCAGCAGCAGGGGACAGGGGGATTCACCCCTCCACTTT. It is translated as CASSRGQGDSPLHF. The entire variable domain, with the rest obtained from reference TRBV5-5 and TRBJ1-6, is as follows: DAGVTQSPTHLIKTRGQQVTLRCSPISGHKSVSWYQQVLGQGPQFIFQYYEKEERGRGNFPDRFSARQFPNYSSELNVNALLLGDSALYLCASSRGQGDSPLHFGNGTRLTVT.

Notes on this clonotype: A much larger clonotype is one base distant, so this may be a read error. J is TRBJ2-7 and V is TRBV20-1; TRBD2 matches 8 bases. Per the germline V gene, CDR1 is DFQATT and CDR2 is SNEGSKA (reference sequence). Trimming at V came to 0 bases and at J to 6 bases, leaving 4 bases not matched to a gene. The CDR3 contains 13 residues. The CDR3 coding sequence is TGCAGTGCTAGAGAACGGGAGGGATCCGAGCAGTACTTC. Its translation: CSAREREGSEQYF.

Of note for this clonotype: Germline is not matched at one junction end, which may reflect a read error. The V gene is TRBV12-3 or TRBV12-4, the J gene TRBJ1-3, with a tentative D call TRBD1 (6 bases). The CDR3 totals 15 residues. The CDR3 DNA is TGTGCCAACAGTTTACAGGGAGGGCATGGAAACACCATATATTTT. Translated, it gives CANSLQGGHGNTIYF.

With respect to this clonotype: A much more abundant neighbour one base away suggests this may be a read error. The rearrangement joins TRBV29-1 to TRBJ2-1; possibly TRBD2 for D (6 bases). The CDR3 spans 14 residues. Germline V lookup: CDR1 SQVTM, CDR2 ANQGSEA. The CDR3 is CSVVRREAYSEQFF. The DNA for the CDR3 is TGCAGCGTTGTCCGTAGGGAGGCCTACAGTGAGCAGTTCTTC.

This rearrangement joins TRBV4-1 to TRBJ2-5; unclear D gene. CDR1 MGHRA and CDR2 YSYEKL come from the germline V gene. CDR3 length: 15 amino acids. V shed 0 bases and J shed 9 bases, with 17 bases lying between them. The CDR3 is CASSQEQSVVRPQYF. The CDR3 nucleotides are TGCGCCAGCAGCCAAGAGCAAAGCGTGGTCAGGCCCCAGTACTTC.

For this clonotype: Sequence at one end of the junction differs from germline and may be a read error. The rearrangement uses TRBV11-2 and TRBJ2-2; weak D call: TRBD2 (5 bases). CDR1 and CDR2 from the germline V gene are SGHAT and FQNNGV. The CDR3 is 15 amino acids. CDR3 residues: CACSSTGIITGELLF. In DNA form, the CDR3 reads TGTGCCTGCAGCTCGACTGGGATAATTACCGGGGAGCTGCTTTTT.